Listed here are 24 T cell receptor beta chains from one sample, sequenced in a study of tumor and adjacent non-tumor tissue in lung cancer. This sample's RNA came from whole unsorted tissue. The normal lung tissue was taken more than 3 cm from the tumor edge. TCRbeta libraries were built with three rounds of nested PCR, modified from ARM-PCR. TCRdb called the multiplex PCR reads again in MiXCR, with one record for every CDR3 protein. The sample consists of over 100,000 distinct CDR3 sequences, about 65% of them appearing once. The sequencing input was distant non-tumor lung tissue. The receptors were gathered from a man in his 60s with non-small cell lung cancer.

The table lists this clonotype with a count of one. The CDR3 ends on some other residue instead of the conserved phenylalanine or tryptophan, so this is likely a read error. V gene TRBV5-6 combines with J gene TRBJ2-1, with 7 bases matching TRBD2. Per the germline V gene, CDR1 is SGHDT and CDR2 is YYEEEE. This CDR3 contains 16 residues. Trimming took 0 bases from V and 5 from J; bases not matched to a gene: 8. CDR3 protein: CASSLAAGVVNNEQFV. The DNA for the CDR3 is TGTGCCAGCAGCTTGGCCGCGGGAGTAGTAAACAATGAGCAGTTCGTC.

CDR3 in DNA: TGTGCCTGCTGTGGACCGGGACTAGCGGGAGGAAGTACAGATACGCAGTATTTT. This gives the protein CACCGPGLAGGSTDTQYF. The chain couples TRBV2 to TRBJ2-3, with 15 bases matching TRBD2. Trimming took 11 bases from V and 3 from J; bases not matched to a gene: 15. Looked up from germline, CDR1 is SNHLY and CDR2 is FYNNEI. This CDR3 has 18 residues.

The rearrangement links TRBV11-2 to TRBJ2-1; TRBD2 agrees at 8 bases. This CDR3 region has 16 residues. The V gene end was trimmed by 5 bases and the J gene end by 13 bases; junction bases not matched to a gene: 19. The germline V gene has CDR1 SGHAT and CDR2 FQNNGV. CDR3 amino acids: CASSTRLAWGPIEQFF. In DNA form, the CDR3 reads TGTGCCAGCAGCACGAGACTAGCGTGGGGGCCGATTGAACAGTTCTTC.

Note on this clonotype: Just one base apart from a much larger clone, this may be a read error. The chain carries TRBV29-1 and TRBJ2-3, with D tentatively TRBD2 (6 bases). The CDR3 contains 14 residues. V was cut by 6 bases and J by 4 bases, with 17 bases left in between. Germline V gene sequence: CDR1 SQVTM, CDR2 ANQGSEA. CDR3 DNA: TGCAGCGTGGTTACTAGCCGCGGCGCAGATACGCAGTATTTT. This encodes CSVVTSRGADTQYF.

Only one count was recorded for this clonotype. At one end the junction does not follow the germline gene, possibly because of a read error. The chain uses TRBV6-1 and TRBJ2-3; no reliable D call. The CDR3 runs 12 residues. CDR1 MNHNS and CDR2 SASEGT come from the germline V gene. CDR3 protein: CASRDYTDAQYF. The CDR3 nucleotides are TGTGCCAGCAGGGATTACACAGATGCGCAGTATTTT.

This clonotype was counted ten times or more. This chain uses TRBV24-1 with TRBJ2-2, with D possibly TRBD1 on 5 matching bases. Germline loops: CDR1 KGHDR, CDR2 SFDVKD. Trimming removed 10 bases at V and 1 base at J, with 6 bases between. CDR3 length: 12 amino acids. CDR3 in DNA: TGTGCCACAGGACAGAACACCGGGGAGCTGTTTTTT. It is translated as CATGQNTGELFF.

The chain joins TRBV19 to TRBJ2-7; D is unclear. The length of the CDR3 is 14 residues. The germline V gene encodes CDR1 LNHDA and CDR2 SQIVND (reference sequence). V was shortened by 10 bases and J by 3 bases, with 19 bases between the two germline ends. CDR3 nucleotides: TGTGCCACAGCCCCCGAGAGTCACCACTACGAGCAGTACTTC. Translation: CATAPESHHYEQYF.

This clonotype was picked up a small number of times. Compared with germline, one end of the junction differs, possibly owing to a read error. The V call is TRBV13, the J call TRBJ2-4; 12 bases align to TRBD1. Germline V CDR1 and CDR2: PRHDT, FYEKMQ (reference sequence). The CDR3 contains 18 residues. CDR3 loop: CTSSFRDRGPGGKNIQYF. CDR3 in DNA: TGTACCAGCAGCTTCCGGGACAGGGGGCCGGGGGGCAAAAACATTCAGTACTTC.

Concerning this clonotype itself: The germline gene is not matched at one end of the junction; a read error may be the cause. The rearrangement links TRBV7-9 to TRBJ2-2; D possibly matches TRBD1 or TRBD2 (5 bases each). The CDR3 has 16 residues. The germline gives CDR1 SEHNR, CDR2 FQNEAQ (reference sequence). The CDR3 reads CVSSSRVSGNTGELFF. The CDR3 region has the DNA TGTGTCAGCAGCAGCCGGGTGTCAGGGAACACCGGGGAACTGTTTTTT.

The table lists this clonotype with a count of one. The CDR3 carries no conserved terminal phenylalanine or tryptophan, so it likely arises from a read error. The chain couples TRBV4-1 to TRBJ1-1, with D tentatively TRBD1 (5 bases). The germline V gene encodes CDR1 MGHRA and CDR2 YSYEKL. The V end lost 3 bases, the J end lost 3 bases, and 14 bases lay between the germline ends. This CDR3 contains 15 residues. CDR3 sequence (DNA): TGCGCCAGCAGCCAGGTCGCAGGGTTGGACACTGAAGCTTTCATT. Protein sequence: CASSQVAGLDTEAFI.

The V gene is TRBV2, the J gene TRBJ1-3; TRBD1 might be the D (6 bases). This CDR3 has 13 residues. Trimming stripped 7 bases from V and 4 bases from J, with 11 bases between. From germline, CDR1 is SNHLY and CDR2 FYNNEI. The CDR3 loop is CASKDSGGNTIYF. The CDR3 nucleotides are TGTGCCAGCAAGGACAGCGGAGGAAACACCATATATTTT.

The chain links TRBV5-4 to TRBJ2-5, with TRBD2 matching 7 bases. Germline V gene lookup returns CDR1 SGHNT and CDR2 YYREEE (reference sequence). The trim removed 4 bases at V and 5 bases at J, leaving 11 bases unmatched. The CDR3 runs to 15 residues. CDR3 nucleotides: TGTGCCAGCAGCCCCACGAGGGAGGGGAAGGAGACCCAGTACTTC. Its translation: CASSPTREGKETQYF.

As for this clonotype: A read error is likely, as this CDR3 ends without the conserved phenylalanine or tryptophan. The chain links TRBV2 to TRBJ2-1; TRBD1 matches at 11 bases. CDR3 length equals 16 residues. Germline CDR1 is SNHLY and CDR2 is FYNNEI. With V trimmed by 3 bases and J by 7 bases, 8 bases remained unmatched. The CDR3 loop is CASSEGPGTGGNEQFI. CDR3 sequence (DNA): TGTGCCAGCAGTGAGGGGCCCGGGACAGGGGGGAATGAGCAGTTCATC.

This clonotype has a single count. The rearrangement uses TRBV11-2 and TRBJ2-5, with 9 bases fitting TRBD1. Germline V gene lookup returns CDR1 SGHAT and CDR2 FQNNGV. With 7 bases clipped from V and 0 bases from J, the junction kept 21 bases outside the gene matches. The CDR3 loop spans 20 amino acids. CDR3 amino acids: CASTWAVGTGFFLNQETQYF. The CDR3, as DNA: TGTGCCAGCACCTGGGCTGTTGGGACAGGGTTTTTCTTGAACCAAGAGACCCAGTACTTC.

This clonotype occurred many times. This sequence joins TRBV20-1 and TRBJ2-5; 12 nucleotides align to TRBD2. CDR1 and CDR2 (germline): DFQATT, SNEGSKA (reference sequence). This CDR3 is 16 amino acids long. V lost 6 bases and J lost 4; bases outside the gene matches: 12. CDR3 region: CSAAGTSGWTSETQYF. DNA of the CDR3: TGCAGTGCAGCCGGGACTAGCGGGTGGACCTCAGAGACCCAGTACTTC.

This clonotype was observed many times. The chain has TRBV12-3 or TRBV12-4 and TRBJ1-1; D remains ambiguous. The V end was cut by 1 base, the J end by 10 bases, with 7 bases between. The CDR3 has 11 residues. The CDR3 bases are TGTGCCAGCAGTTTAGGTTACCGAGCTTTCTTT. Its protein product is CASSLGYRAFF.

Comment on this clonotype: A read error may account for a junction end that differs from germline. This rearrangement joins TRBV29-1 to TRBJ2-2; D might be TRBD1 or TRBD2, each matching 5 bases. The CDR3 length is 13 residues. Looked up from germline, CDR1 is SQVTM and CDR2 is ANQGSEA. CDR3 coding DNA: TGCAGCGTTGAAGCAACCGGGGCCGGGGAACTGTTTTTT. Protein: CSVEATGAGELFF.

The sample holds one count of this clonotype. A much larger clonotype is one base distant, so this may be a read error. The V and J genes are TRBV5-5 and TRBJ2-7; D ambiguous. The CDR3 runs 15 residues. Germline CDR1 is SGHKS and CDR2 is YYEKEE (reference sequence). The CDR3 loop reads CASSRTRTASCEQYF. CDR3 DNA: TGTGCCAGCAGCCGAACCAGGACGGCATCCTGCGAGCAGTACTTC.

In regard to this clonotype: A read error may explain this, as a much larger clone is one base away. The V and J genes are TRBV25-1 and TRBJ2-3, with TRBD1 matching over 7 bases. CDR3 size: 14 residues. Germline V gene sequence: CDR1 MGHDK, CDR2 SYGVNS. CDR3 loop: CASSAPTGPDMQYF. CDR3 coding DNA: TGTGCCAGCAGTGCCCCGACAGGGCCAGATATGCAGTATTTT.

On this clonotype: This may stem from a read error, because a much larger clone lies one nucleotide away. The gene calls are TRBV6-5 and TRBJ2-5, with 9 bases matching TRBD2. The CDR3 loop spans 15 amino acids. Per germline, CDR1 MNHEY and CDR2 SVGAGI. The CDR3 region is CASWPAGGPQETQNF. The CDR3 DNA reads TGTGCCAGCTGGCCAGCGGGAGGCCCCCAAGAGACCCAGAACTTC.

Comments on this clonotype: The junction does not match germline at one end; this may be a read error. The chain has TRBV29-1 and TRBJ2-1; D might be TRBD1 (5 bases). The CDR3 covers 16 residues. CDR1 is SQVTM and CDR2 is ANQGSEA in the germline V gene. The CDR3 nucleotides read TGCAGCTCTAACGAGGCCACACAGGATGGCATGGGTGAGCAATTCTTC. Translating gives CSSNEATQDGMGEQFF.

This sequence joins TRBV10-1 and TRBJ2-3, with 9 bases identical to TRBD2. CDR1 WNHNN and CDR2 SYGVQD come from the germline V gene (reference sequence). This CDR3 spans 15 amino acids. CDR3 in amino acids: CANSDYAGGTDTQYF. The DNA of the CDR3 is TGCGCTAACAGTGACTACGCGGGGGGGACAGATACGCAGTATTTT.

Points on this clonotype: This may arise from a read error, as a much more abundant clone is one base away. The V call is TRBV5-4, the J call TRBJ2-7; possible D gene TRBD1, 6 bases. This CDR3 has 16 residues. Trimming took 0 bases from V and 6 from J, leaving 19 bases between them. CDR1 is SGHNT, CDR2 YYREEE, per germline (reference sequence). The DNA for the CDR3 is TGTGCCAGCAGCTTGGAGGACCACGGACAGCATGGCGAGCAGTACTTC. Amino acid sequence: CASSLEDHGQHGEQYF.

The V gene is TRBV11-2, the J gene TRBJ2-1; TRBD1 agrees at 9 bases. CDR1 is SGHAT, CDR2 FQNNGV, per germline. CDR3 length equals 14 residues. The V segment lost 8 bases and the J segment 4 bases; nucleotides outside the gene matches: 6. This CDR3 reads CASLVQGAYNEQFF. CDR3 in DNA: TGTGCCAGCTTAGTACAGGGGGCATACAATGAGCAGTTCTTC.